This passage covers 32 T cell receptor beta chains from one sample sequenced in a study of cytomegalovirus exposure and HLA in healthy donors. The PCR made use of 60 Vbeta and 13 Jbeta primers. Some clones are missing from TCRdb's copy, which holds only in-frame ones; the method was immunoSEQ multiplex PCR. Of about 140,000 clones detected, 80% appear once; the ten largest clones hold over 0.95%. The specimen sequenced was PBMCs. The receptor set was obtained from a female donor in good health and CMV-seronegative.

The chain combines TRBV7-9 with TRBJ2-5; TRBD2 is a possible D gene (5 bases). Germline CDR1 reads SEHNR; CDR2 reads FQNEAQ (reference sequence). CDR3 length: 15 residues. Trimming took 0 bases from V and 1 from J, leaving 9 bases between them. The DNA of the CDR3 is TGTGCCAGCAGCTTAGCGGTCGGGGTCCAAGAGACCCAGTACTTC. This translates into CASSLAVGVQETQYF. Full variable domain (rest looked up from reference TRBV7-9 and TRBJ2-5): DTGVSQNPRHKITKRGQNVTFRCDPISEHNRLYWYRQTLGQGPEFLTYFQNEAQLEKSRLLSDRFSAERPKGSFSTLEIQRTEQGDSAMYLCASSLAVGVQETQYFGPGTRLLVL.

The chain employs TRBV4-1 and TRBJ1-1, with 7 bases matching TRBD1. The V gene end was trimmed by 5 bases and the J gene end by 3 bases; junction bases not matched to a gene: 6. The germline gives CDR1 MGHRA, CDR2 YSYEKL. The CDR3 has 14 amino acids. In DNA, the CDR3 is TGCGCCAGCAGCTACAGGGGCTCGGACACTGAAGCTTTCTTT. Protein: CASSYRGSDTEAFF.

The genes are TRBV27 and TRBJ1-1; 8 bases match TRBD1. Germline trimming cut 3 bases from V and 3 bases from J; bases unmatched to any gene: 6. The CDR3 spans 15 residues. In germline, CDR1 is MNHEY, CDR2 SMNVEV (reference sequence). CDR3 coding DNA: TGTGCCAGCAGTTTGAGCGGACAGGGCTACACTGAAGCTTTCTTT. Amino acid sequence: CASSLSGQGYTEAFF.

This chain's CDR3 is CASSSKLQGGDETQYF. For the CDR3, the DNA is TGTGCCAGCAGTTCCAAACTACAGGGTGGAGATGAGACCCAGTACTTC. This sequence joins TRBV28 and TRBJ2-5, with a possible D match to TRBD1 (6 bases). CDR3 length equals 16 residues. Trimming removed 4 bases at V and 5 bases at J, with 20 bases between. CDR1 and CDR2 (germline): MDHEN, SYDVKM.

The rearrangement links TRBV27 to TRBJ2-2; possible D gene TRBD2, 5 bases. Deletions cut 5 bases from V and 3 bases from J, with 13 bases between. The CDR3 is 15 amino acids. Germline lookup yields CDR1 MNHEY and CDR2 SMNVEV (reference sequence). Here the CDR3 reads CASSARLLDTGELFF. In nucleotides, the CDR3 is TGTGCCAGCAGTGCCCGACTACTAGACACCGGGGAGCTGTTTTTT.

The chain employs TRBV9 and TRBJ1-4; 9 positions match TRBD1. The CDR3 is made up of 15 amino acids. V lost 0 bases to trimming and J lost 4 bases; unmatched junction nucleotides: 1. Germline V CDR1 and CDR2: SGDLS, YYNGEE. The CDR3 bases are TGTGCCAGCAGCGTAGCGGGACAGGGTAATGAAAAACTGTTTTTT. It is translated as CASSVAGQGNEKLFF.

The chain employs TRBV15 and TRBJ2-5, with 11 bases matching TRBD2. Per germline, CDR1 LNHNV and CDR2 YYDKDF (reference sequence). After removal of 5 bases from V and 4 bases from J, the junction contained 12 bases not matched to a gene. The CDR3 has 17 residues. The CDR3 DNA is TGTGCCACCAGCGGCCTAGCGGGAGGAGTGTGGGGAGAGACCCAGTACTTC. Protein: CATSGLAGGVWGETQYF. The full variable domain, its missing parts supplied by reference TRBV15 and TRBJ2-5, is DAMVIQNPRYQVTQFGKPVTLSCSQTLNHNVMYWYQQKSSQAPKLLFHYYDKDFNNEADTPDNFQSRRPNTSFCFLDIRSPGLGDTAMYLCATSGLAGGVWGETQYFGPGTRLLVL.

CDR3 sequence (DNA): TGCGCCAGCAGCCATACCCAGGCGAGCACAGATACGCAGTATTTT. It codes for CASSHTQASTDTQYF. This chain uses TRBV4-1 with TRBJ2-3; D is ambiguous. The CDR3 contains 15 residues. The germline V gene has CDR1 MGHRA and CDR2 YSYEKL. V gave up 3 bases and J gave up 0 bases, with 10 bases separating them.

This chain connects TRBV25-1 to TRBJ1-1; 7 positions match TRBD1. The CDR3 consists of 17 residues. Germline-derived CDR1 and CDR2 are MGHDK and SYGVNS. V gave up 5 bases and J gave up 3 bases; unmatched junction bases: 15. CDR3 loop: CASSQTGGGWMDTEAFF. CDR3 DNA sequence: TGTGCCAGCAGTCAAACGGGAGGGGGCTGGATGGACACTGAAGCTTTCTTT.

This chain joins TRBV2 and TRBJ2-7; 7 bases agree with TRBD1. The CDR3 length is 13 residues. CDR1 and CDR2 from the germline V gene are SNHLY and FYNNEI. The V segment lost 8 bases and the J segment 1 base; nucleotides outside the gene matches: 5. Here the CDR3 reads CASLEGASYEQYF. CDR3 sequence (DNA): TGTGCCAGCCTCGAGGGGGCTTCCTACGAGCAGTACTTC. Full variable domain (outside the CDR3, taken from reference TRBV2 and TRBJ2-7): EPEVTQTPSHQVTQMGQEVILRCVPISNHLYFYWYRQILGQKVEFLVSFYNNEISEKSEIFDDQFSVERPDGSNFTLKIRSTKLEDSAMYFCASLEGASYEQYFGPGTRLTVT.

The CDR3 sequence is CASSEGSGSNYNEQFF. In DNA form, the CDR3 reads TGTGCCAGCAGCGAGGGGAGCGGGAGTAACTACAATGAGCAGTTCTTC. The chain links TRBV7-3 to TRBJ2-1, with 8 bases lining up with TRBD2. The CDR3 is 16 residues long. Per the germline V gene, CDR1 is SGHTA and CDR2 is FQGTGA. V gave up 5 bases and J gave up 3 bases; unmatched junction bases: 9.

This clone was seen more than once but under ten times. This chain links TRBV7-9 with TRBJ1-1; D might be TRBD1 (6 bases). Trimming shortened V by 1 base and J by 1 base, and 10 bases separated the two germline ends. Germline assignment: CDR1 SEHNR and CDR2 FQNEAQ (reference sequence). CDR3 length equals 15 residues. The CDR3 region has the DNA TGTGCCAGCAGCTTAGGGGACAAGGGGAACACTGAAGCTTTCTTT. It specifies CASSLGDKGNTEAFF.

This clone has more than one count but fewer than ten. This chain joins TRBV28 and TRBJ2-2; 9 bases agree with TRBD2. From germline, CDR1 is MDHEN and CDR2 SYDVKM. After removal of 1 base from V and 3 bases from J, the junction contained 6 bases not matched to a gene. This CDR3 is built from 17 residues. DNA of the CDR3: TGTGCCAGCAGTTTATCTCAACTAGCGGGTGACACCGGGGAGCTGTTTTTT. Residues: CASSLSQLAGDTGELFF.

Regarding this clone: This sample includes further DNA sequences coding for the same CDR3. J is TRBJ2-3 and V is TRBV29-1; D may be TRBD2 (6 bases). The CDR3 totals 13 residues. V gave up 0 bases and J gave up 6 bases, with 10 bases separating them. Germline V gene sequence: CDR1 SQVTM, CDR2 ANQGSEA. CDR3 nucleotides: TGCAGCGTTGAAGACTCCGGAGGGGATACGCAGTATTTT. It codes for CSVEDSGGDTQYF.

The chain combines TRBV29-1 with TRBJ2-1, with TRBD2 matching over 11 bases. The ends lost 0 bases at V and 10 bases at J; junction bases unmatched: 2. The CDR3 is 13 amino acids. In germline, CDR1 is SQVTM, CDR2 ANQGSEA. In nucleotides, the CDR3 is TGCAGCGTTGAAGATCGACTAGCGGGGGAGCAGTTCTTC. Residues: CSVEDRLAGEQFF.

This clone has only one observation. J is TRBJ2-4 and V is TRBV4-2; weak D call: TRBD1 (6 bases). This CDR3 is built from 16 residues. Germline CDR1 LGHNA, CDR2 YNFKEQ. Trimming stripped 5 bases from V and 0 bases from J, with 14 bases between. The CDR3 nucleotides read TGTGCCAGCAGCTACGGGACAAGCCAAGCCAAAAACATTCAGTACTTC. Translated: CASSYGTSQAKNIQYF.

The chain uses TRBV28 and TRBJ2-5; 14 bases match TRBD2. Germline V gene sequence: CDR1 MDHEN, CDR2 SYDVKM. The CDR3 extends over 18 amino acids. Trimming removed 3 bases from V and 4 bases from J; junction bases left unmatched: 10. As DNA, the CDR3 is TGTGCCAGCAGTTTGCCGGGACTAGCGGGAGTAGGAGGAGAGACCCAGTACTTC. Its translation is CASSLPGLAGVGGETQYF.

The rearrangement links TRBV30 to TRBJ2-1; 14 nucleotides agree with TRBD2. Germline V CDR1 and CDR2: GTSNPN, SVGIG (reference sequence). The CDR3 spans 14 residues. Trimming removed 4 bases from V and 7 bases from J; junction bases left unmatched: 3. CDR3 loop: CAWTGTSGGNEQFF. The CDR3, as DNA: TGTGCCTGGACCGGGACTAGCGGGGGAAATGAGCAGTTCTTC.

The genes are TRBV2 and TRBJ1-1, with 7 bases aligning to TRBD1. Germline V gene sequence: CDR1 SNHLY, CDR2 FYNNEI. This CDR3 has 14 amino acids. The J segment lost 6 bases and the V segment lost 3 bases, leaving 7 bases of the junction unmatched. In nucleotides, the CDR3 is TGTGCCAGCAGTGAGCAGGGGGAATTCTCTGAAGCTTTCTTT. Protein: CASSEQGEFSEAFF.

This chain connects TRBV4-1 to TRBJ2-1; D is perhaps TRBD2 (5 bases). Germline loops: CDR1 MGHRA, CDR2 YSYEKL. The CDR3 spans 14 residues. V was clipped by 4 bases and J by 8 bases, with 15 bases between them. CDR3 bases: TGCGCCAGCAGCCTCACCTTCGGGAACCATGAGCAGTTCTTC. Encoded protein: CASSLTFGNHEQFF.

This chain joins TRBV5-1 and TRBJ1-2; D gene ambiguous. With 1 base removed from V and 4 bases from J, the gap between germline ends came to 8 bases. The CDR3 extends over 13 amino acids. Per the germline V gene, CDR1 is SGHRS and CDR2 is YFSETQ. CDR3 region: CASSLSAAYGYTF. CDR3 nucleotides: TGCGCCAGCAGCTTGTCGGCGGCCTATGGCTACACCTTC.

CDR3 sequence reads: CASSFGAAWREKETQYF. For the CDR3, the DNA is TGTGCCAGCAGCTTCGGGGCGGCCTGGCGGGAGAAAGAGACCCAGTACTTC. This sequence joins TRBV5-6 and TRBJ2-5; 7 nucleotides align to TRBD2. The CDR3 spans 17 residues. Per germline, CDR1 SGHDT and CDR2 YYEEEE. The J segment lost 3 bases and the V segment lost 2 bases, leaving 13 bases of the junction unmatched.

V gene TRBV6-6 combines with J gene TRBJ2-3, with a weak D call TRBD2 (5 bases). V was shortened by 3 bases and J by 2 bases, with 15 bases between the two germline ends. The CDR3 covers 16 residues. Germline assignment: CDR1 MNHNY and CDR2 SVGAGI (reference sequence). The CDR3 coding sequence is TGTGCCAGCAGTTATTATTCCGGACTCTACACAGATACGCAGTATTTT. It translates to CASSYYSGLYTDTQYF.

The rearrangement links TRBV11-2 to TRBJ2-3; 9 bases match TRBD1. V lost 6 bases, J lost 1 base, and 5 bases stayed unmatched. The CDR3 loop spans 15 amino acids. CDR1 is SGHAT, CDR2 FQNNGV, per germline. The CDR3 reads CASRQDRGGTDTQYF. CDR3 coding DNA: TGTGCCAGCAGACAGGACAGGGGAGGCACAGATACGCAGTATTTT.

The genes are TRBV4-1 and TRBJ2-3; 8 nucleotides align to TRBD2. V shed 0 bases, J shed 1 base, and the junction held 6 bases outside the gene matches. Germline V gene sequence: CDR1 MGHRA, CDR2 YSYEKL. The CDR3 extends over 17 amino acids. The CDR3: CASSQERGLAGTDTQYF. In DNA form, the CDR3 reads TGCGCCAGCAGCCAAGAGAGAGGACTAGCTGGCACAGATACGCAGTATTTT.

In its sample, this clone was seen once. The chain recombines TRBV19 with TRBJ2-6, with D unclear. Germline assignment: CDR1 LNHDA and CDR2 SQIVND (reference sequence). The CDR3 has 15 residues. Deletions cut 4 bases from V and 1 base from J, with 8 bases between. CDR3 bases: TGTGCCAGTAGTAGCCGAGTGTCTGGGGCCAACGTCCTGACTTTC. Its protein is CASSSRVSGANVLTF.

This sequence joins TRBV7-2 and TRBJ1-1, with a weak D call TRBD1 (6 bases). With 5 bases removed from V and 1 base from J, the gap between germline ends came to 11 bases. The CDR3 has 14 amino acids. From germline, CDR1 is SGHTA and CDR2 FQGNSA. The CDR3 here is CASSQDRWNTEAFF. The CDR3 bases are TGTGCCAGCAGCCAGGACAGATGGAACACTGAAGCTTTCTTT.

V usage is TRBV29-1 and J usage is TRBJ2-7; 15 bases agree with TRBD2. J lost 4 bases, V lost 6 bases, and 7 bases had no gene match. The CDR3 sequence is 15 residues long. Germline CDR1 is SQVTM and CDR2 is ANQGSEA. CDR3 DNA: TGCAGCGTCCGGACTAGCGGGAGGGCCCCATACGAGCAGTACTTC. It codes for CSVRTSGRAPYEQYF.

This clone has only a few counts. The chain links TRBV6-1 to TRBJ2-1; TRBD1 might be the D (6 bases). V dropped 8 bases and J dropped 4 bases, with 9 bases sitting between them. This CDR3 region has 12 residues. Germline V gene sequence: CDR1 MNHNS, CDR2 SASEGT. The CDR3 DNA follows: TGTGCCAGCGGAGGACAGTACAATGAGCAGTTCTTC. Amino acids: CASGGQYNEQFF.

V gene TRBV2 combines with J gene TRBJ2-1, with 9 bases fitting TRBD2. This CDR3 is 18 amino acids long. Unmatched junction bases numbered 12, after V lost 3 bases and J lost 3 bases. Germline CDR1 SNHLY, CDR2 FYNNEI. As DNA, the CDR3 is TGTGCCAGCAGTGACTCCGGGGTCAGCGGGAGGTACTACAATGAGCAGTTCTTC. Its translation: CASSDSGVSGRYYNEQFF.

This chain uses TRBV7-8 with TRBJ2-1; D ambiguous. CDR3 size: 15 residues. Germline V gives CDR1 SGHVS, CDR2 FQNEAQ. Trimming left V 2 bases short and J 9 bases short, with 17 bases between. DNA for the CDR3: TGTGCCAGCAGCTTATCAGGAAGAGTGTTGTTTGAGCAGTTCTTC. It yields the protein CASSLSGRVLFEQFF.

The chain is built from TRBV28 and TRBJ2-5, with 11 bases fitting TRBD2. CDR3 length: 14 amino acids. J lost 6 bases, V lost 5 bases, and 5 bases had no gene match. Per germline, CDR1 MDHEN and CDR2 SYDVKM. The CDR3 nucleotides read TGTGCCAGCAGTCAAACTAGCGGGAGACAGACCCAGTACTTC. Protein sequence: CASSQTSGRQTQYF.